This TCR beta chain is from a study of Graves' ophthalmopathy and Graves' hyperthyroidism. Study background: The authors collected peripheral blood at initial diagnosis, before any treatment. General study findings and limits: Blood repertoires reportedly contained most expanded thyroid clonotypes above 0.001 frequency.

Germline V gene lookup returns CDR1 MRHNA and CDR2 SNTAGT. The CDR3 length is 12 residues. V lost 8 bases and J 3 bases, leaving 11 bases between the germline ends. A diagnosis was made from clinical symptoms together with serum thyroxine, TRAb, thyroid ultrasound and orbital computed tomography. Regarding this clonotype: Its antigen remains unknown.

TCR beta CDR3 regions were amplified from RNA transcripts. RT-PCR with HTBI primers came first, then second-round multiplex PCR. MiXCR, applied by TCRdb to the multiplex PCR reads, yields one record per CDR3 protein. Of more than 300,000 distinct CDR3 sequences in the sample, about a sixth were seen once. What was sequenced was peripheral blood. The gene calls are TRBV6-4 and TRBJ2-7, with D unresolved. The sequence derives from an adult woman with stable Graves' hyperthyroidism. The CDR3 bases are TGTGCCAGCGAAGGACCGAACTACGAGCAGTACTTC. As protein: CASEGPNYEQYF.